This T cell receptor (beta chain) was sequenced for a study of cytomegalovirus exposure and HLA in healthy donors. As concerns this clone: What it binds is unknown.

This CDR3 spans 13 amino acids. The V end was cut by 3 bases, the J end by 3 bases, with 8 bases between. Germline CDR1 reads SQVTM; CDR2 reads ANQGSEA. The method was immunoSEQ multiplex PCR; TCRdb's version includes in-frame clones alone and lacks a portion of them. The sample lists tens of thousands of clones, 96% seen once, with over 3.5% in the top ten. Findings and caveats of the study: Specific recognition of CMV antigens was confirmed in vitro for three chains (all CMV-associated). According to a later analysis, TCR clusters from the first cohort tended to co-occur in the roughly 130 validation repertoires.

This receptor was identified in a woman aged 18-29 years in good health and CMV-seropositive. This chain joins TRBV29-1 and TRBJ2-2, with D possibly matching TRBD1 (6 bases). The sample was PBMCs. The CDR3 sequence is CSVDTGYTGELFF. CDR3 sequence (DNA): TGCAGCGTTGATACAGGGTACACCGGGGAGCTGTTTTTT.